The clone carrying this T cell receptor beta chain was detected ten times or more. The data are from a study of CD8 T cells in ankylosing spondylitis. TCRdb re-called the 5' RACE reads through MiXCR, storing one row per CDR3 protein. The sample lists about 310,000 distinct CDR3 sequences, around 20% occurring once. V trimming: 5 bases; J trimming: 4 bases; junction bases outside the gene matches: 11. The CDR3 is 16 residues long. The germline V gene has CDR1 SGHVS and CDR2 FQNEAQ. The source material was blood, either unsorted or a sorted T cell fraction (not recorded which). The chain carries TRBV7-8 and TRBJ2-5; 9 bases agree with TRBD2. The sequence was collected from a female donor with ankylosing spondylitis or in good health (not recorded which). The CDR3 DNA follows: TGTGCCAGCAGCGGAGGGGGTAGCGGGAGAGGAGAGACCCAGTACTTC. It specifies CASSGGGSGRGETQYF.